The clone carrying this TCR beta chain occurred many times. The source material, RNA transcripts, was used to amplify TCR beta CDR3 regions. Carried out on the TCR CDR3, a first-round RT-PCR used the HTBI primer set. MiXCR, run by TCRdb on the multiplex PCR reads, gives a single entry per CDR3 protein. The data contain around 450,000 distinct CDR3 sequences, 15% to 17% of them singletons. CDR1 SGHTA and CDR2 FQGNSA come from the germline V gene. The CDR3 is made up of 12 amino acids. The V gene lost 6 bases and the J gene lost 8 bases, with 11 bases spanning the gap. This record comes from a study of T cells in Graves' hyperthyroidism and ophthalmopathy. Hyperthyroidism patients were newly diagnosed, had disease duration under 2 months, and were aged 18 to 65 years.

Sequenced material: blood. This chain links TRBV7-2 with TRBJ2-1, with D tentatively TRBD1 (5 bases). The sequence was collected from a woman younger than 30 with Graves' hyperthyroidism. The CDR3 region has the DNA TGTGCCAGCAGTTTTCTGGGGCATGAGCAGTTCTTC. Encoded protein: CASSFLGHEQFF.